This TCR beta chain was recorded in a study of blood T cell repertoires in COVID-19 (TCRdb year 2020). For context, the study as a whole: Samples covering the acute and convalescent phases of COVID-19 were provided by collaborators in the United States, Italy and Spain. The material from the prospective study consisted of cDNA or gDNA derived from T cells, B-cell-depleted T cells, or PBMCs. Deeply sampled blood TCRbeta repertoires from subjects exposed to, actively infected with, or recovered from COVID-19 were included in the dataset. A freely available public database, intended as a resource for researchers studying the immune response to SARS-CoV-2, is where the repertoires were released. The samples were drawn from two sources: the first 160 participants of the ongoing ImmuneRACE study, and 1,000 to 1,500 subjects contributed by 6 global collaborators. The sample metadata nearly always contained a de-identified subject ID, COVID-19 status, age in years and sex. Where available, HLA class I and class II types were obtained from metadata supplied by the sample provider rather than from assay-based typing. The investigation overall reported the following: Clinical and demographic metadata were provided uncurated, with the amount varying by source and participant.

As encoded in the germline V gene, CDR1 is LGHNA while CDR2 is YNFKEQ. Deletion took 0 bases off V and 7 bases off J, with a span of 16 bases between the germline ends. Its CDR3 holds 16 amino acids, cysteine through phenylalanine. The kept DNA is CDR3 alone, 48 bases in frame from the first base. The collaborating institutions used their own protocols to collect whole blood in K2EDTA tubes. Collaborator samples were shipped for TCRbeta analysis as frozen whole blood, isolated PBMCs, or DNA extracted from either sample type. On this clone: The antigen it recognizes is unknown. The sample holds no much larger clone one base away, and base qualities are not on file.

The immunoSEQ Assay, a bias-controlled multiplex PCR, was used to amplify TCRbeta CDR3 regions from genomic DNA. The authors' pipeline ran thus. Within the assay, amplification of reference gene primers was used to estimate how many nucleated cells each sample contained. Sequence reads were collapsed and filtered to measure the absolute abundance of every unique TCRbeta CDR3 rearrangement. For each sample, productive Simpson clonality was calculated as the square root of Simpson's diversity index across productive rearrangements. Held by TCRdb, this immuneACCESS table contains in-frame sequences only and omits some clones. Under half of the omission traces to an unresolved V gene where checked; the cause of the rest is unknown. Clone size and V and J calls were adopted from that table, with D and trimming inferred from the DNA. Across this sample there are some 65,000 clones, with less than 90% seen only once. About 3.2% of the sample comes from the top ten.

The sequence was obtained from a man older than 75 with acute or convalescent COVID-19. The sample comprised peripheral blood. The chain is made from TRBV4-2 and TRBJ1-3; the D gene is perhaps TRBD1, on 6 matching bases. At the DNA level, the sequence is TGTGCCAGCAGCCAAGAAAGGAACAGGGAAATTAACACCATATATTTT. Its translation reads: CASSQERNREINTIYF.